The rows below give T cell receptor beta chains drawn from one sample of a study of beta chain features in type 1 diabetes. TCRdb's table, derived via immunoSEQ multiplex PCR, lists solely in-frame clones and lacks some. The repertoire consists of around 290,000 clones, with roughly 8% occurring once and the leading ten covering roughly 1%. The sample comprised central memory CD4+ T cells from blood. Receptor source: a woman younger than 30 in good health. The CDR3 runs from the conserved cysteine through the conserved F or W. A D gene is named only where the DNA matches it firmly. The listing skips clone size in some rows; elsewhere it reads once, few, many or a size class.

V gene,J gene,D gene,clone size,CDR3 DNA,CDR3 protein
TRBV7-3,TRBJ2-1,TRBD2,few,TGTGCCAGCAGCCGGACTAGCGGGAGTGGTTATGAGCAGTTCTTC,CASSRTSGSGYEQFF
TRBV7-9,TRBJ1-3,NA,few,TGTGCCAGCAGCTCGACTTCAAACACCATATATTTT,CASSSTSNTIYF
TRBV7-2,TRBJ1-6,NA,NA,TGTGCCAGCAGCATCTCTAGGTCCCTGGGGGATAGTTCACCCCTCCACTTT,CASSISRSLGDSSPLHF
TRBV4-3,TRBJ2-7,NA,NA,TGCGCCAGCAGCCAGCGGGACGGCCACTACGAGCAGTACTTC,CASSQRDGHYEQYF
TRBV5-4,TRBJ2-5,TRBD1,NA,TGTGCCAGCAGCCCCTCTGCAGGGGGAGTCGAGACCCAGTACTTC,CASSPSAGGVETQYF
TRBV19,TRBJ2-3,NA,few,TGTGCCAGTAGTATAGTTTGGCGGGACCCAGGGACGCAGTATTTT,CASSIVWRDPGTQYF
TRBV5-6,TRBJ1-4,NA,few,TGTGCCAGCAGCCGACGGGCGTTGGGTGAAAAACTGTTTTTT,CASSRRALGEKLFF
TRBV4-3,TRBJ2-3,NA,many,TGCGCCAGCAGCCAAGGTTATCAGGGCTCATATACGCAGTATTTT,CASSQGYQGSYTQYF
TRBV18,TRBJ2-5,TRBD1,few,TGTGCCAGCTCACCATCCCTCGGGACAGGGGCGAAGGGGGAGACCCAGTACTTC,CASSPSLGTGAKGETQYF
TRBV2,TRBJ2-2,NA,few,TGTGCCAGCCGGTCAGGGGAGGACGGGGAGCTGTTTTTT,CASRSGEDGELFF
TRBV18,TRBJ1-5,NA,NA,TGTGCCAGCTCACCCGAGGCAGGGAGTCAGCCCCAGCATTTT,CASSPEAGSQPQHF
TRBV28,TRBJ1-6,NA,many,TGTGCCAGCAGCCAGCCGGGACACGGGAATTCACCCCTCCACTTT,CASSQPGHGNSPLHF
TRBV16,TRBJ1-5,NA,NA,TGTGCCAGCAGCGGGCAAAACAGGGTCGGTCAGCCCCAGCATTTT,CASSGQNRVGQPQHF
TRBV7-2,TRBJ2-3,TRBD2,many,TGTGCCAGCAGCCCTAGCGGGAGGTTGGATACGCAGTATTTT,CASSPSGRLDTQYF
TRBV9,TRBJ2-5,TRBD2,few,TGTGCCAGCAGCGTAGGCCTAGCGGGGGGGCCTAGAGAGACCCAGTACTTC,CASSVGLAGGPRETQYF
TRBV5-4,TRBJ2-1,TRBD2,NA,TGTGCCAGCAGCGGGGGGGACCAGCAGTTCTTC,CASSGGDQQFF
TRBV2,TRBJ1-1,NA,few,TGTGCCAGCAGTGTAGTCGGGCCTGAAGCTTTCTTT,CASSVVGPEAFF
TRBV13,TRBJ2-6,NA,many,TGTGCCAGCAGCTTGAGCTCTGGGGCCAACGTCCTGACTTTC,CASSLSSGANVLTF
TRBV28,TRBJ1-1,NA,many,TGTGCCAGCATCACATCGGGGGTGGACGCTAAAGCTTTCTTT,CASITSGVDAKAFF
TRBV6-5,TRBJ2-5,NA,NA,TGTGCCAGCAGTTACTCCGGAGAGACCCAGTACTTC,CASSYSGETQYF
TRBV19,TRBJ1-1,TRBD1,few,TGTGCCAGTAGTATGTGGAGGGGGCGGAGCACTGAAGCTTTCTTT,CASSMWRGRSTEAFF
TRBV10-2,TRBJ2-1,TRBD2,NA,TGCGCCAGCAGTGAGCCAATAGGACTAGCCTATTACAATGAGCAGTTCTTC,CASSEPIGLAYYNEQFF
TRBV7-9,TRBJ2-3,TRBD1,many,TGTGCCAGCAGGCTTGTAGCAGGGGGCCTGATAGATACGCAGTATTTT,CASRLVAGGLIDTQYF
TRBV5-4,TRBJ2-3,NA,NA,TGTGCCAGCAGCTTGGAGGGCATCGAGACCCCGCAGTATTTT,CASSLEGIETPQYF
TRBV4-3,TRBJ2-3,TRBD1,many,TGCGCCAGCAGCCGCGGACAGGGTTTCGCAGATACGCAGTATTTT,CASSRGQGFADTQYF
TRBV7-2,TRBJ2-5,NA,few,TGTGCCAGCACCCCATACGGGGGCAGCCAAGAGACCCAGTACTTC,CASTPYGGSQETQYF
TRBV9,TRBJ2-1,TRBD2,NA,TGTGCCAGCAGCTTACTCAGCGGGAGCTCCTACAATGAGCAGTTCTTC,CASSLLSGSSYNEQFF
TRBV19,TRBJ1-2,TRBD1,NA,TGTGCCAGTCAGGACAGGTCCAGTTATGGCTACACCTTC,CASQDRSSYGYTF
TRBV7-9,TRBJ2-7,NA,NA,TGTGCCAGCAGCTTAGAGATCGGAGGTATGTGGGCCTTC,CASSLEIGGMWAF
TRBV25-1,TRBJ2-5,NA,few,TGTGCCAGCAGTGAATATGAGGAGACCCAGTACTTC,CASSEYEETQYF
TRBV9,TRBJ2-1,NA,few,TGTGCCAGCAGCGCATCTTCAGGGGCTAGCTCCTACAATGAGCAGTTCTTC,CASSASSGASSYNEQFF
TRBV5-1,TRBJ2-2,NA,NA,TGCGCCAGCAGCTTGGGTCAGCACACCGGGGAGCTGTTTTTT,CASSLGQHTGELFF
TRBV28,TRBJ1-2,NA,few,TGTGCCAGTTACGGGGGATTTGGCTATGGCTACACCTTC,CASYGGFGYGYTF
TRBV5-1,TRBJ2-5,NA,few,TGCGCCAGCAGCTTGGGGGCGGCCCAAGAGACCCAGTACTTC,CASSLGAAQETQYF
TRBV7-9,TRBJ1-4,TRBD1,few,TGTGCCAGCAGCTTAGAGTTCGGACAGGCGAATGAAAAACTGTTTTTT,CASSLEFGQANEKLFF
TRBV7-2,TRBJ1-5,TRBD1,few,TGTGCCAGCAGCCCTACGGGACAGAGCAATCAGCCCCAGCATTTT,CASSPTGQSNQPQHF
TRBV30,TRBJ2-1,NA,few,TGTGCCTGGAGTGTCGGGGGCACGACCAATGAGCAGTTCTTC,CAWSVGGTTNEQFF
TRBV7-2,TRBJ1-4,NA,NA,TGTGCCAGCACCCGAACGCGGGCAGAAAAACTGTTTTTT,CASTRTRAEKLFF
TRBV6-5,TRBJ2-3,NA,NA,TGTGCCAGCAACCCTCTAAGGGCTAGCACAGATACGCAGTATTTT,CASNPLRASTDTQYF
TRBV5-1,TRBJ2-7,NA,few,TGCGCCAGCAGCTTCCAGGACGGCTCCTACGAGCAGTACTTC,CASSFQDGSYEQYF
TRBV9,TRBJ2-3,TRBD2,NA,TGTGCCAGCAGCGTAGGAATAGCTAGCGGATCCACAGATACGCAGTATTTT,CASSVGIASGSTDTQYF
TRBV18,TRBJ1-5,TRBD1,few,TGTGCCAGCTCACAACAGGGGGCTGGGAGCAATCAGCCCCAGCATTTT,CASSQQGAGSNQPQHF
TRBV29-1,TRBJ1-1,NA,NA,TGCAGCGTACACCCCCGAACAATTGAAGCTTTCTTT,CSVHPRTIEAFF
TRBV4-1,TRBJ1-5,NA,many,TGCGCCAGCAGCCAAGAGGCCCGTCAGCCCCAGCATTTT,CASSQEARQPQHF
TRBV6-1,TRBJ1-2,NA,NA,TGTGCCAGCGCCCATCAGGGTCTTGGCTATGGCTACACCTTC,CASAHQGLGYGYTF
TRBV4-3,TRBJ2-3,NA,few,TGCGCCAGCAGCCAAGATTCTAGGGGGGCGGCAGATACGCAGTATTTT,CASSQDSRGAADTQYF
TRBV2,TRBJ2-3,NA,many,TGTGCCAGCTTGATCTATGATACGCAGTATTTT,CASLIYDTQYF
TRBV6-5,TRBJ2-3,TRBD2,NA,TGTGCCAGCTACCGACTAGCGGGAGGTTCAGATACGCAGTATTTT,CASYRLAGGSDTQYF
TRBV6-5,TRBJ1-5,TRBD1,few,TGTGCCAGTAGAACAGGGGCGAGCAATCAGCCCCAGCATTTT,CASRTGASNQPQHF
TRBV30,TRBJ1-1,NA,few,TGTGCCTGGAGTGTACCCTTGACCCGGAAAGCTTTCTTT,CAWSVPLTRKAFF